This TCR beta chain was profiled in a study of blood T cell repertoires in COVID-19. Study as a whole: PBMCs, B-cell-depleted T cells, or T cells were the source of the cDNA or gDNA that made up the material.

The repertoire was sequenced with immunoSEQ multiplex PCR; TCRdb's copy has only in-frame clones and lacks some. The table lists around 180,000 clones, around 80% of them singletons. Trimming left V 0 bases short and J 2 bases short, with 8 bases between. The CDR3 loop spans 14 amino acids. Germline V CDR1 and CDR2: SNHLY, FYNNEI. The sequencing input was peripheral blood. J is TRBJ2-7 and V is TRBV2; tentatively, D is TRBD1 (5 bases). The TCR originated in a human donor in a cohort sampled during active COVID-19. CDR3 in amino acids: CASSEAGRAYEQYF. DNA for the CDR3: TGTGCCAGCAGTGAAGCGGGCAGGGCCTACGAGCAGTACTTC.